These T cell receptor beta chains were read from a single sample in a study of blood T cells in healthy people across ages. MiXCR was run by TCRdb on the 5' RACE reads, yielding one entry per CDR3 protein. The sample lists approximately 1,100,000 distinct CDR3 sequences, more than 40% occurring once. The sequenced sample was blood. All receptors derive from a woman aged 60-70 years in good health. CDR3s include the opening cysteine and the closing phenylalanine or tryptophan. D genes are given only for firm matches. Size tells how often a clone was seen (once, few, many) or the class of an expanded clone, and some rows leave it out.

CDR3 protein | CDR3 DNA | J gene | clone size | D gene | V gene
CSARHRNEKLFF | TGCAGTGCTAGACACAGAAATGAAAAACTGTTTTTT | TRBJ1-4 | - | - | TRBV20-1
CSARDKDRALNEKLFF | TGCAGTGCTAGAGATAAGGACAGGGCGCTTAATGAAAAACTGTTTTTT | TRBJ1-4 | few | TRBD1 | TRBV20-1
CASSTQLDYSNQPQHF | TGTGCCAGCAGCACCCAGTTAGACTATAGCAATCAGCCCCAGCATTTT | TRBJ1-5 | few | - | TRBV21-1
CASSYGRGGYEQYF | TGTGCCAGCAGTTACGGCCGAGGGGGCTACGAGCAGTACTTC | TRBJ2-7 | - | - | TRBV6-5
CATSILPGDADTQYF | TGTGCCACCAGCATTCTACCGGGAGACGCAGATACGCAGTATTTT | TRBJ2-3 | - | - | TRBV15
CSVARLAVYNEQFF | TGCAGCGTTGCGAGACTAGCAGTTTACAATGAGCAGTTCTTC | TRBJ2-1 | - | TRBD2 | TRBV29-1
CSVEDRGTYEQYF | TGCAGCGTTGAGGACAGGGGAACCTACGAGCAGTACTTC | TRBJ2-7 | - | TRBD1 | TRBV29-1
CATSDLQDEARGMFVRESTDTQYF | TGTGCCACCAGTGATTTGCAAGACGAAGCAAGAGGCATGTTTGTCAGGGAGAGCACAGATACGCAGTATTTT | TRBJ2-3 | - | - | TRBV24-1
CASSETDYGYTF | TGTGCCAGCAGCGAGACAGACTATGGCTACACCTTC | TRBJ1-2 | - | - | TRBV6-6
CASSLEENEQFF | TGCGCCAGCAGCTTGGAGGAAAATGAGCAGTTCTTC | TRBJ2-1 | - | - | TRBV5-1
CAISESGFTGTQYF | TGTGCCATCAGTGAGTCAGGCTTCACAGGTACGCAGTATTTT | TRBJ2-3 | - | - | TRBV10-3
CASSDRGMAYNEQFF | TGTGCCAGCAGTGATAGGGGGATGGCCTACAATGAGCAGTTCTTC | TRBJ2-1 | - | - | TRBV6-1
CAISVDRGRNEQYF | TGTGCCATCAGTGTGGACAGGGGTAGGAACGAGCAGTACTTC | TRBJ2-7 | few | TRBD1 | TRBV10-3
CASSLVSLGYTF | TGTGCCAGCAGCTTAGTATCGCTGGGCTACACCTTC | TRBJ1-2 | - | - | TRBV7-2
CASSYGTGVRTGELFF | TGTGCCAGCAGTTACGGGACAGGGGTCCGCACCGGGGAGCTGTTTTTT | TRBJ2-2 | - | TRBD1 | TRBV6-6
CASSAKPGQGLTDTQYF | TGTGCCAGCAGCGCCAAGCCGGGACAGGGTTTAACAGATACGCAGTATTTT | TRBJ2-3 | once | TRBD1 | TRBV7-3
CASSGGLAIDTQYF | TGCGCCAGCAGCGGGGGACTAGCAATAGATACGCAGTATTTT | TRBJ2-3 | - | TRBD2 | TRBV5-1
CASSITRDRGLGANVLTF | TGTGCCAGCAGCATCACCCGGGACAGGGGGCTTGGGGCCAACGTCCTGACTTTC | TRBJ2-6 | - | TRBD1 | TRBV12-3/TRBV12-4
CAISDPGTNTGELFF | TGTGCCATCAGTGACCCGGGGACTAACACCGGGGAGCTGTTTTTT | TRBJ2-2 | - | - | TRBV10-3
CASSYSGRGNEQYF | TGTGCCAGCAGTTACTCTGGCAGGGGGAACGAGCAGTACTTC | TRBJ2-7 | - | TRBD1 | TRBV6-5
CASSQDMKDEQYF | TGTGCCAGCAGCCAAGATATGAAGGACGAGCAGTACTTC | TRBJ2-7 | many | - | TRBV4-2
CASSLAGGEINEQYF | TGTGCCAGCAGCTTGGCTGGGGGGGAGATCAATGAGCAGTACTTC | TRBJ2-7 | few | TRBD2 | TRBV5-6
CASRARTSTDTQYF | TGTGCCAGCAGGGCGCGGACTAGCACAGATACGCAGTATTTT | TRBJ2-3 | - | - | TRBV2
CSAPRDRETANYGYTF | TGCAGTGCTCCACGGGACAGGGAGACAGCTAACTATGGCTACACCTTC | TRBJ1-2 | - | TRBD1 | TRBV20-1
CASSFAGLGGNSPLHF | TGTGCCAGCAGTTTTGCAGGCCTCGGGGGTAATTCACCCCTCCACTTT | TRBJ1-6 | few | - | TRBV27
CASSFRGTAYEQYF | TGTGCCAGCAGTTTCCGGGGGACAGCCTACGAGCAGTACTTC | TRBJ2-7 | few | - | TRBV28
CASVRQGAGSQPQHF | TGTGCCAGCGTCCGCCAGGGGGCTGGAAGTCAGCCCCAGCATTTT | TRBJ1-5 | - | TRBD1 | TRBV28